The rows below give T cell receptor beta chains drawn from one sample of a study of blood T cell repertoires in COVID-19. The data were produced by immunoSEQ multiplex PCR, yet TCRdb's version contains in-frame clones alone and is incomplete. The data contain 150,000 or so clones, 70% to 90% of them singletons. The material sequenced was peripheral blood. The receptors shown here come from a man between 60 and 70 years old with acute or convalescent COVID-19. The CDR3 runs from the conserved cysteine through the conserved F or W. D genes are given only for firm matches. Expanded clones get a size class; other rows say once, few or many, or leave the size out.

>TRBV28|TRBJ1-4|.|.
TGTGCCAGCAGTTCGGCCCAGGGAGGGACTAATGAAAAACTGTTTTTT
CASSSAQGGTNEKLFF
>TRBV29-1|TRBJ1-2|.|.
TGCAGCGTTGAAAAGGCGACAGTGGTATCCAGCACCTCCTATGGCTACACCTTC
CSVEKATVVSSTSYGYTF
>TRBV18|TRBJ2-1|.|.
TGTGCCAGCTCACCTTACGGGCTAGAGGACATGGATGAGCAGTTCTTC
CASSPYGLEDMDEQFF
>TRBV19|TRBJ1-2|.|.
TGTGCCAGTAGTATCAGGGTTTCTAACTATGGCTACACCTTC
CASSIRVSNYGYTF
>TRBV5-4|TRBJ2-1|.|TRBD2
TGTGCCAGCAGACGGGGGGATCTATGGGATGAGCAGTTCTTC
CASRRGDLWDEQFF
>TRBV10-3|TRBJ2-3|.|.
TGTGCCACCGCCCCACTAGCCCACGACACAGATACGCAGTATTTT
CATAPLAHDTDTQYF
>TRBV19|TRBJ2-2|.|TRBD1
TGTGCCAGTTTGACAGGGACCACCGGGGAGCTGTTTTTT
CASLTGTTGELFF
>TRBV6-4|TRBJ2-3|.|.
TGTGCCAGCAGTGACTCGACTCGGGATACGCAGTATTTT
CASSDSTRDTQYF
>TRBV29-1|TRBJ2-1|.|TRBD1
TGCAGCGTTAAACGGGACAGGGGGGGCAATGAGCAGTTCTTC
CSVKRDRGGNEQFF
>TRBV2|TRBJ2-7|.|TRBD1
TGTGCCAGCAGTCCGACAGGGTGGGCGTACGAGCAGTACTTC
CASSPTGWAYEQYF
>TRBV30|TRBJ1-1|.|TRBD1
TGTGCCTGGAGGGGGACAGGGAGGTTGATCACTGAAGCTTTCTTT
CAWRGTGRLITEAFF
>TRBV7-9|TRBJ1-1|.|.
TGTGCCAGCAGCTTAGCGACTGAACGGACTGAAGCTTTCTTT
CASSLATERTEAFF
>TRBV27|TRBJ2-1|.|.
TGTGCCAGCAGTTTATCAACAGGGATAAATGAGCAGTTCTTC
CASSLSTGINEQFF
>TRBV15|TRBJ2-1|.|TRBD2
TGTGCCACCAGCAGAGCCCTAGCGGGAGGGAGGGATGAGCAGTTCTTC
CATSRALAGGRDEQFF
>TRBV9|TRBJ2-2|.|TRBD2
TGTGCCAGCAGCGGTAGCGGGAGCGGTACCGGGGAGCTGTTTTTT
CASSGSGSGTGELFF
>TRBV16|TRBJ1-5|.|.
TGTGCCAGCAGCCAATTAGATAGTCAGCCCCAGCATTTT
CASSQLDSQPQHF
>TRBV24-1|TRBJ2-3|.|.
TGTGCCACCAGTGATCGGGTAGGGCCCTGGGGGGCAGATACGCAGTATTTT
CATSDRVGPWGADTQYF
>TRBV23-1|TRBJ2-3|.|.
TGCGCCAGCAGTCCGCGGGACGTAAGCACAGATACGCAGTATTTT
CASSPRDVSTDTQYF
>TRBV27|TRBJ1-1|.|TRBD1
TGTGCCAGCAGTTCCTCACAGGGGGCGGGCACTGAAGCTTTCTTT
CASSSSQGAGTEAFF
>TRBV7-2|TRBJ2-1|.|.
TGTGCCAGCAGCTTAAGTTTCCAAGTCGACTATGAGCAGTTCTTC
CASSLSFQVDYEQFF
>TRBV2|TRBJ1-2|.|.
TGTGCCAGCGGGGGGTTGCGGCAGATTAACTATGGCTACACCTTC
CASGGLRQINYGYTF
>TRBV28|TRBJ1-2|.|.
TGTGCCAGCAGGCAACAACAGGGTTATGGCTACACCTTC
CASRQQQGYGYTF
>TRBV5-8|TRBJ1-1|once|TRBD1
TGTGCCAGCAGGCCCTCCAGGGGGCGGTTTACTTTGTACACTGAAGCTTTCTTT
CASRPSRGRFTLYTEAFF
>TRBV2|TRBJ1-5|.|TRBD1
TGTGCCAGCAGCGCATGGACAGGGGTGAATCAGCCCCAGCATTTT
CASSAWTGVNQPQHF
>TRBV2|TRBJ2-3|.|TRBD2
TGTGCCAGCAGTCAAAGCCGGACTAGCGAGGAAGCAACGCAGTATTTT
CASSQSRTSEEATQYF
>TRBV7-2|TRBJ1-3|once|TRBD1
TGTGCCAGCAGCCGCACTACAGGGGGCAGAAACACCATATATTTT
CASSRTTGGRNTIYF
>TRBV9|TRBJ1-2|.|.
TGTGCCAGCAGCGTAGACCCCAGGGGCGCCTATGGCTACACCTTC
CASSVDPRGAYGYTF
>TRBV2|TRBJ1-5|.|.
TGTGCCAGCAGTGGGTTGCAGGGGAATCAGCCCCAGCATTTT
CASSGLQGNQPQHF
>TRBV21-1|TRBJ1-1|.|.
TGTGCCAGCAGCAACTGTCCCGGGACAGGGATGAACACTGAAGCTTTCTTT
CASSNCPGTGMNTEAFF
>TRBV28|TRBJ1-3|few|.
TGTGCCAGCAGCCACAGGCTAACCTCTGGAAACACCATATATTTT
CASSHRLTSGNTIYF
>TRBV19|TRBJ1-1|.|.
TGTGCCAGTCAACAGGCTCTGGCTGAAGCTTTCTTT
CASQQALAEAFF
>TRBV28|TRBJ2-7|once|.
TGTGCCAGCACTTTCACCCCATCAGGGGTGCGTAGCGAGCAGTACTTC
CASTFTPSGVRSEQYF
>TRBV7-3|TRBJ2-1|.|TRBD2
TGTGCCAGCAGCTTAAGCGGGAGGGAGTACAATGAGCAGTTCTTC
CASSLSGREYNEQFF
>TRBV6-5|TRBJ2-2|.|TRBD1
TGTGCCAGCGGACAGGGGGCCTACACCGGGGAGCTGTTTTTT
CASGQGAYTGELFF
>TRBV7-3|TRBJ2-1|.|TRBD2
TGTGCCAGCAGCTTACTAGCGGGCAGCTCCTACAATGAGCAGTTCTTC
CASSLLAGSSYNEQFF
>TRBV21-1|TRBJ2-7|.|.
TGTGCCAGCAGCAAAGAGCGTAACGAGCAGTACTTC
CASSKERNEQYF
>TRBV27|TRBJ2-1|.|.
TGTGCCAGCAGTTTAGATCCTAGATGGAATGAGCAGTTCTTC
CASSLDPRWNEQFF
>TRBV6-1|TRBJ2-2|.|.
TGTGCCAGCAGAGAAGTATGGAGCGCCGGGGAGCTGTTTTTT
CASREVWSAGELFF
>TRBV28|TRBJ2-7|.|.
TGTGCCAGCAGCATCTACCAGGGGAGTGGGTACGAGCAGTACTTC
CASSIYQGSGYEQYF
>TRBV18|TRBJ1-1|.|.
TGTGCCAGCTCACCCCAGACAGGGAACACTGAAGCTTTCTTT
CASSPQTGNTEAFF
>TRBV7-9|TRBJ2-5|.|TRBD1
TGTGCCAGCAGCAATGACAGGGGGACCCAGTACTTC
CASSNDRGTQYF
>TRBV27|TRBJ2-7|once|TRBD1
TGTGCCAGCAGTTTATCCGGACAGGGCGAATGGGGCTCCTACGAGCAGTACTTC
CASSLSGQGEWGSYEQYF
>TRBV2|TRBJ1-2|.|.
TGTGCCAGCAGTGAAGCCCGGACATCTTCAGGGTATGGCTACACCTTC
CASSEARTSSGYGYTF
>TRBV6-1|TRBJ1-2|.|.
TGTGCCAGCAGTGATCGGACAGAAGCTGGGGGCTACACCTTC
CASSDRTEAGGYTF
>TRBV7-6|TRBJ2-3|.|TRBD1
TGTGCCAGCAGCTTGGGACAGGAGGGACATACGCAGTATTTT
CASSLGQEGHTQYF
>TRBV12-3/TRBV12-4|TRBJ1-2|.|.
TGTGCCAGCAGTGATACAGTCAACTATGGCTACACCTTC
CASSDTVNYGYTF
>TRBV24-1|TRBJ1-2|.|.
TGTGCCACCAGTGATCCCCGGGGGTTCTATGGCTACACCTTC
CATSDPRGFYGYTF
>TRBV9|TRBJ1-5|.|TRBD1
TGTGCCAGCAGCGTAGGAGGGGGCGAAGGACAGCCCCAGCATTTT
CASSVGGGEGQPQHF
>TRBV5-6|TRBJ2-2|.|TRBD1
TGTGCCAGCAGCTTAGGGACAGGCGGGCGATTCGGGGAGCTGTTTTTT
CASSLGTGGRFGELFF
>TRBV3-1/TRBV3-2|TRBJ2-3|.|TRBD2
TGTGCCAGCAGCCATCGGAGTAGCGGGAGCCCCGGGGATACGCAGTATTTT
CASSHRSSGSPGDTQYF
>TRBV7-2|TRBJ1-2|.|.
TGTGCCAGCAGCGAAGGGACACTACTTGGTGGCTACACCTTC
CASSEGTLLGGYTF
>TRBV28|TRBJ1-5|.|TRBD1
TGTGCCAGCAGTTTTAACAGGGGAAGGCAGCCCCAGCATTTT
CASSFNRGRQPQHF
>TRBV2|TRBJ2-7|.|TRBD2
TGTGCCAGCAGCCGACTAGCGGGATTCTCCTACGAGCAGTACTTC
CASSRLAGFSYEQYF
>TRBV6-5|TRBJ1-4|.|.
TGTGCCAGCAGTCCAGGGTACACTAATGAAAAACTGTTTTTT
CASSPGYTNEKLFF
>TRBV7-8|TRBJ1-1|.|.
TGTGCCAGCAGCTTTTCTACCACTGAAGCTTTCTTT
CASSFSTTEAFF
>TRBV10-1|TRBJ1-1|.|.
TGCGCCAGCAGTGCAGGACTGGGTATGAACACTGAAGCTTTCTTT
CASSAGLGMNTEAFF
>TRBV28|TRBJ1-2|.|TRBD1
TGTGCCAGCAGTTCTGCGGACAGGGGTGACTATGGCTACACCTTC
CASSSADRGDYGYTF